This T cell receptor (beta chain) was sequenced during a study of Ad26.COV2.S vaccination and SARS-CoV-2 variants. Study as a whole: In the study, Ad26.COV2.S was injected intramuscularly once, or twice 56 days apart.

Comments on this clone: Its antigen is undetermined.

General study results and limits: After vaccination, reports described spike-specific CD8+ and CD4+ T cell responses as showing substantial breadth.

Treatment described: some 20 received Ad26.COV2.S at low or high dose, single or two shots; about 5 received placebo; per-sample allocation not given. Samples were taken on day 63 after the first vaccine or placebo injection. Trimming took 2 bases from V and 5 from J; bases not matched to a gene: 8. This CDR3 has 15 residues. CDR1 and CDR2 (germline): MNHEY, SVGAGI. Some clones are missing from TCRdb's copy, which holds only in-frame ones; the method was immunoSEQ multiplex PCR. Here the sample spans 240,000 or so clones, approximately 87% being singletons. The sequencing here drew on peripheral blood, taken in a trial of Ad26.COV2.S vaccine versus placebo. The V gene is TRBV6-5, the J gene TRBJ2-5; TRBD1 agrees at 7 bases. This TCR was recovered from a person between 18 and 59 years old who received the Ad26.COV2.S COVID-19 vaccine or a placebo. The DNA for the CDR3 is TGTGCCAGCAGTTACCCGGCAGGGGGAGAGGAGACCCAGTACTTC. Residues: CASSYPAGGEETQYF.